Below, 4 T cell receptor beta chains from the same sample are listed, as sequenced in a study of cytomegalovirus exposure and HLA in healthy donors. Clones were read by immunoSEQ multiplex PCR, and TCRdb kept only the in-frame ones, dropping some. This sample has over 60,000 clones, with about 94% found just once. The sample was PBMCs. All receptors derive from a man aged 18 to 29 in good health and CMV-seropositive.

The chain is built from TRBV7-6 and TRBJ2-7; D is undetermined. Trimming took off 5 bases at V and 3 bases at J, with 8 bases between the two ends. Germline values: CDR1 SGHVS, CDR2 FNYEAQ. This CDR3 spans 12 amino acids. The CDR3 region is CASSPGNYEQYF. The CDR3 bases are TGTGCCAGCAGCCCAGGAAACTACGAGCAGTACTTC.

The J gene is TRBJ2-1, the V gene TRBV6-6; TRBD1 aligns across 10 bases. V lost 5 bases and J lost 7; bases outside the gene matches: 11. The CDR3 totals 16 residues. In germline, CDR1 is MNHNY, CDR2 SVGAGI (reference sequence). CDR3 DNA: TGTGCCAGCAGTGGCCCCCGGGACAGGGGAGGAAATGAGCAGTTCTTC. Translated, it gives CASSGPRDRGGNEQFF.

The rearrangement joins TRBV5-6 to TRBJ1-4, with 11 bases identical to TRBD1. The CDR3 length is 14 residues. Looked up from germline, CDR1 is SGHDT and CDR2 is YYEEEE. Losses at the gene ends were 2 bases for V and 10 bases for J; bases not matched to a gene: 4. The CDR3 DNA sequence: TGTGCCAGCAGCTTAAGGACAGGGGGCGGAAAACTGTTTTTT. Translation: CASSLRTGGGKLFF.

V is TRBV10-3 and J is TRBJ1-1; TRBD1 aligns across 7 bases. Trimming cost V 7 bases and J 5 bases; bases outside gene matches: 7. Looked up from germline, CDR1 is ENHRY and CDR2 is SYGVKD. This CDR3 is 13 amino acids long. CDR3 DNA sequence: TGTGCCATCAATAACGGACAGGATACTGAAGCTTTCTTT. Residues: CAINNGQDTEAFF.